A single sample gave rise to the 23 T cell receptor beta chains below, sequenced in a study of CD8 T cells in Susac syndrome. RNA amounts of about 0.45 to 1 ug underwent reverse transcription with random hexamers. In TCRdb, the immunoSEQ multiplex PCR reads were re-called with MiXCR into one record per CDR3 protein. The repertoire holds 100,000 or so distinct CDR3 sequences, around 90% seen once, with around 0.15% in the top ten. The sequenced material came from CD4+ T cells from PBMCs. Receptors were obtained from a human donor in good health.

The CDR3 DNA follows: TGTGCCAGCAGCTTCCTCAGCGGAACCGGGGAGCTGTTTTTT. The encoded protein is CASSFLSGTGELFF. The chain employs TRBV5-4 and TRBJ2-2; possible D gene TRBD2, 5 bases. V lost 2 bases and J lost 5, with 10 bases in between. The germline CDR1 and CDR2 sequences are SGHNT and YYREEE (reference sequence). The CDR3 contains 14 residues.

This chain links TRBV7-3 with TRBJ2-6; TRBD1 agrees at 8 bases. V gave up 2 bases and J gave up 1 base; unmatched junction bases: 13. The germline CDR1 and CDR2 sequences are SGHTA and FQGTGA. The CDR3 has 20 amino acids. The CDR3 nucleotides read TGTGCCAGCAGCTTATTTGCCGAGGACAGGGCAAAGTCTGGGGCCAACGTCCTGACTTTC. Protein sequence: CASSLFAEDRAKSGANVLTF.

This rearrangement joins TRBV19 to TRBJ1-2, with D possibly matching TRBD1 (5 bases). Trimming cost V 10 bases and J 6 bases, with 21 bases left between them. This CDR3 has 14 residues. CDR1 is LNHDA and CDR2 is SQIVND in the germline V gene (reference sequence). CDR3 coding DNA: TGTGCCATCGGGACGGGACGGAGACGGGATGGCTACACCTTC. Translated, it gives CAIGTGRRRDGYTF.

The chain joins TRBV29-1 to TRBJ2-1, with 10 bases that match TRBD2. This CDR3 has 15 amino acids. CDR1 is SQVTM, CDR2 ANQGSEA, per germline. Trimming cost V 7 bases and J 6 bases; bases outside gene matches: 12. CDR3 loop: CSAGLADLRRNEQFF. CDR3 sequence (DNA): TGCAGCGCTGGACTAGCGGACCTGAGGCGCAATGAGCAGTTCTTC.

The V gene is TRBV7-9, the J gene TRBJ2-2; D unclear. The V gene lost 6 bases and the J gene lost 9 bases, with 17 bases spanning the gap. CDR1 is SEHNR and CDR2 is FQNEAQ in the germline V gene (reference sequence). The CDR3 has 14 amino acids. The CDR3 nucleotides read TGTGCCAGCAGACCCGGAACCGGCCCCCGGGAGCTGTTTTTT. Its translation: CASRPGTGPRELFF. The variable domain in full, with the rest retrieved from reference TRBV7-9 and TRBJ2-2, is DTGVSQNPRHKITKRGQNVTFRCDPISEHNRLYWYRQTLGQGPEFLTYFQNEAQLEKSRLLSDRFSAERPKGSFSTLEIQRTEQGDSAMYLCASRPGTGPRELFFGEGSRLTVL.

The rearrangement links TRBV11-2 to TRBJ1-1; D perhaps matches TRBD1 (5 bases). Trimming removed 8 bases at V and 1 base at J, with 8 bases between. This CDR3 has 12 residues. Germline V gene data show CDR1 as SGHAT and CDR2 as FQNNGV. As DNA, the CDR3 is TGTGCCAGCGGGGGTAGGAACACTGAAGCTTTCTTT. It is translated as CASGGRNTEAFF.

This chain connects TRBV5-4 to TRBJ1-2; a possible D gene is TRBD1 (5 bases). The germline V gene has CDR1 SGHNT and CDR2 YYREEE (reference sequence). This CDR3 has 15 residues. Trimming cost V 6 bases and J 2 bases, with 17 bases left between them. CDR3 in amino acids: CASTRQGGQNYGYTF. DNA of the CDR3: TGTGCCAGCACCCGCCAGGGCGGGCAGAACTATGGCTACACCTTC.

The chain joins TRBV6-5 to TRBJ2-7; D unresolved. The V and J ends lost 0 bases and 2 bases respectively, with 11 bases between them. Germline CDR1 and CDR2: MNHEY and SVGAGI. This CDR3 is 15 amino acids long. CDR3 coding DNA: TGTGCCAGCAGTTACTCGAGTTACACCACCTACGAGCAGTACTTC. Translated: CASSYSSYTTYEQYF.

The rearrangement joins TRBV13 to TRBJ2-3; D is unresolved. The CDR3 sequence is 15 residues long. Germline V gives CDR1 PRHDT, CDR2 FYEKMQ (reference sequence). V dropped 5 bases and J dropped 0 bases, with 12 bases sitting between them. CDR3 region: CASSQTPVSTDTQYF. In DNA form, the CDR3 reads TGTGCCAGCAGCCAGACTCCGGTTAGCACAGATACGCAGTATTTT. Drawing the rest from reference TRBV13 and TRBJ2-3, the complete variable domain is AAGVIQSPRHLIKEKRETATLKCYPIPRHDTVYWYQQGPGQDPQFLISFYEKMQSDKGSIPDRFSAQQFSDYHSELNMSSLELGDSALYFCASSQTPVSTDTQYFGPGTRLTVL.

The rearrangement uses TRBV2 and TRBJ2-1, with 12 bases matching TRBD2. The CDR3 has 19 amino acids. Germline CDR1 SNHLY, CDR2 FYNNEI. With 6 bases clipped from V and 3 bases from J, the junction kept 15 bases outside the gene matches. CDR3 bases: TGTGCCAGCAGGTCTTCTTCTTTACGGACTAGCGGGAACTACAATGAGCAGTTCTTC. Its translation: CASRSSSLRTSGNYNEQFF.

V is TRBV20-1 and J is TRBJ2-3, with D tentatively TRBD2 (7 bases). The CDR3 loop spans 16 amino acids. Germline CDR1 is DFQATT and CDR2 is SNEGSKA (reference sequence). CDR3: CSSDLGGREFTDTQYF. CDR3 nucleotide sequence: TGCAGCAGTGATCTCGGGGGGCGCGAATTTACGGATACGCAGTATTTT.

This clonotype was recorded a few times. The J gene is TRBJ2-4, the V gene TRBV7-2; D perhaps matches TRBD2 (6 bases). Trimming shortened V by 3 bases and J by 4 bases, and 16 bases separated the two germline ends. The CDR3 covers 16 residues. CDR1 SGHTA and CDR2 FQGNSA come from the germline V gene. Here the CDR3 reads CASSLVVRGPKNIQYF. The CDR3 DNA is TGTGCCAGCAGCTTGGTGGTGCGGGGCCCTAAAAACATTCAGTACTTC.

The chain couples TRBV6-2 or TRBV6-3 to TRBJ2-1; D assignment may be TRBD1 or TRBD2 (5 bases each). Trimming cost V 4 bases and J 8 bases, with 9 bases left between them. In germline, CDR1 is MNHEY, CDR2 SVGEGT. The CDR3 has 12 residues. In DNA, the CDR3 is TGTGCCAGCAGTTCCCGAGGGGATGAGCAGTTCTTC. Protein sequence: CASSSRGDEQFF.

This chain joins TRBV7-2 and TRBJ2-7; TRBD2 might be the D (6 bases). The CDR3 loop spans 14 amino acids. Germline CDR1 and CDR2: SGHTA and FQGNSA. The V end lost 3 bases, the J end lost 6 bases, and 15 bases lay between the germline ends. The DNA of the CDR3 is TGTGCCAGCAGCTTTTACGGAGGGCCAAGCGAGCAGTACTTC. The encoded protein is CASSFYGGPSEQYF. The full variable domain, with the rest looked up from reference TRBV7-2 and TRBJ2-7, is GAGVSQSPSNKVTEKGKDVELRCDPISGHTALYWYRQSLGQGLEFLIYFQGNSAPDKSGLPSDRFSAERTGGSVSTLTIQRTQQEDSAVYLCASSFYGGPSEQYFGPGTRLTVT.

The V call is TRBV5-1, the J call TRBJ1-4, with no clear D. Germline CDR1 reads SGHRS; CDR2 reads YFSETQ. The CDR3 has 15 residues. V lost 1 base and J lost 1, with 8 bases in between. CDR3 residues: CASSLREGTNEKLFF. The CDR3 region has the DNA TGCGCCAGCAGCTTGCGGGAGGGAACTAATGAAAAACTGTTTTTT.

This chain links TRBV5-6 with TRBJ1-3, with D perhaps matching TRBD1 (6 bases). The length of the CDR3 is 14 residues. Germline V gene sequence: CDR1 SGHDT, CDR2 YYEEEE. Trimming left V 4 bases short and J 8 bases short, with 16 bases between. This chain's CDR3 is CASSQTGAEDTIYF. CDR3 sequence (DNA): TGTGCCAGCAGCCAGACAGGAGCCGAGGACACCATATATTTT.

The chain employs TRBV2 and TRBJ2-1; 11 bases line up with TRBD2. This CDR3 has 15 amino acids. Germline CDR1 reads SNHLY; CDR2 reads FYNNEI. J was trimmed by 10 bases and V by 0 bases; bases with no gene match: 5. CDR3 DNA sequence: TGTGCCAGCAGTGAAGCCACTAGCGGGAGATACGAGCAGTTCTTC. This gives the protein CASSEATSGRYEQFF.

The chain has TRBV5-1 and TRBJ2-1; 11 bases map to TRBD2. Germline-derived CDR1 and CDR2 are SGHRS and YFSETQ. V gave up 1 base and J gave up 0 bases; unmatched junction bases: 9. This CDR3 spans 19 amino acids. CDR3 in amino acids: CASSLRGGLAGGSYNEQFF. Written as DNA, the CDR3 is TGCGCCAGCAGCTTGCGAGGGGGGCTAGCGGGAGGCTCCTACAATGAGCAGTTCTTC.

The chain combines TRBV14 with TRBJ1-2; D is unresolved. The CDR3 sequence is 15 residues long. CDR1 is SGHDN, CDR2 FVKESK, per germline. V lost 0 bases, J lost 7 bases, and 15 bases lay in between. The CDR3 DNA sequence: TGTGCCAGCAGCCAAGAGGGAGAGATCGTCGGTGGCTACACCTTC. Its protein is CASSQEGEIVGGYTF.

This chain's CDR3 is CASSPKGGNTEAFF. The CDR3 DNA sequence: TGTGCCAGCTCACCTAAAGGCGGTAATACTGAAGCTTTCTTT. V gene TRBV18 combines with J gene TRBJ1-1; no clear D. Between the trimmed V and J ends, which lost 3 bases and 5 bases, there was a span of 13 bases. Germline CDR1 reads KGHSH; CDR2 reads LQKENI. The CDR3 loop spans 14 amino acids.

The rearrangement joins TRBV28 to TRBJ1-2; weak D call: TRBD1 (5 bases). This CDR3 is built from 17 residues. Deletions cut 2 bases from V and 7 bases from J, with 23 bases between. Germline CDR1 MDHEN, CDR2 SYDVKM. The CDR3 DNA reads as TGTGCCAGCAGTTTAAGGGACGGTGTTTCCAGGGCATCTGGCTACACCTTC. It codes for CASSLRDGVSRASGYTF.

Written as DNA, the CDR3 is TGTGCCAGCAGTGAATTAACAGCCGGCTACACCTTC. It encodes CASSELTAGYTF. The V call is TRBV6-1, the J call TRBJ1-2; D gene unclear. This CDR3 is 12 amino acids long. V lost 2 bases, J lost 8 bases, and 9 bases lay in between. Germline CDR1 and CDR2: MNHNS and SASEGT.

The chain uses TRBV5-6 and TRBJ2-5, with 13 bases matching TRBD2. J gave up 2 bases and V 3 bases, and 13 bases lay outside the gene matches. CDR1 and CDR2 (germline): SGHDT, YYEEEE. The CDR3 totals 19 residues. CDR3 bases: TGTGCCAGCAGCTGGGGGGAAATACTAGCGGGAGGGCGACAAGAGACCCAGTACTTC. Translated, it gives CASSWGEILAGGRQETQYF.